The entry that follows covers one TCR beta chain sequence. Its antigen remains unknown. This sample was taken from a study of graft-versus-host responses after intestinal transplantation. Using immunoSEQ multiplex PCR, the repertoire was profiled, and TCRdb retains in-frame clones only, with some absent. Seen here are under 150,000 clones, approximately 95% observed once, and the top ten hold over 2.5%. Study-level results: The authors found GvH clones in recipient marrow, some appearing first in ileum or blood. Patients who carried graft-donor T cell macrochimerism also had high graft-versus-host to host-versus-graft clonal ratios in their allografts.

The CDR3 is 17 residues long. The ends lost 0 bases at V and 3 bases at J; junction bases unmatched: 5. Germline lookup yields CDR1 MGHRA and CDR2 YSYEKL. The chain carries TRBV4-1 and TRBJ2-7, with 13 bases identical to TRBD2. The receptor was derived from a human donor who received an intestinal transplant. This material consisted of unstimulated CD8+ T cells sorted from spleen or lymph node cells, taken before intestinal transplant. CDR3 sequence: CASSQEGLAGFVYEQYF. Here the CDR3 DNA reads TGCGCCAGCAGCCAAGAGGGACTAGCGGGATTTGTCTACGAGCAGTACTTC.